These 11 T cell receptor beta chains were all obtained from the same sample, sequenced in a study of shared clonotypes between healthy human individuals. Profiling relied on immunoSEQ multiplex PCR, and the TCRdb table lists in-frame clones only, not all of them. The sample carries about 2.3 million clones, about nine tenths recorded once. Material for sequencing was naive CD4+ T cells from PBMCs. Subset noted: CD45RA+ positively selected. The source is a man in his late teens or twenties in good health. Some clones in this sample may be carry-over from other donors' samples.

The V and J genes are TRBV6-5 and TRBJ1-2; TRBD1 matches at 7 bases. Germline assignment: CDR1 MNHEY and CDR2 SVGAGI. Trimming cost V 2 bases and J 4 bases; bases outside gene matches: 1. This CDR3 has 13 residues. The CDR3 spells CASSYPGGYGYTF. CDR3 DNA: TGTGCCAGCAGTTACCCAGGGGGCTATGGCTACACCTTC.

The chain couples TRBV5-1 to TRBJ2-2; D is unresolved. Germline V gene data show CDR1 as SGHRS and CDR2 as YFSETQ. Trimming pared 0 bases from V and 1 base from J, leaving 16 bases between. CDR3 length: 18 amino acids. The CDR3 nucleotides read TGCGCCAGCAGCTTGGTAAGGCCGGACGAAAAGAACACCGGGGAGCTGTTTTTT. It yields the protein CASSLVRPDEKNTGELFF.

The chain links TRBV28 to TRBJ1-3, with D perhaps TRBD1 (5 bases). Germline loops: CDR1 MDHEN, CDR2 SYDVKM. The CDR3 totals 15 residues. Deletions cut 6 bases from V and 1 base from J, with 13 bases between. The CDR3 nucleotides read TGTGCCAGCAGAACCGGGGACCTTTCTGGAAACACCATATATTTT. Translation gives CASRTGDLSGNTIYF. Supplemented by reference TRBV28 and TRBJ1-3, the full variable domain reads DVKVTQSSRYLVKRTGEKVFLECVQDMDHENMFWYRQDPGLGLRLIYFSYDVKMKEKGDIPEGYSVSREKKERFSLILESASTNQTSMYLCASRTGDLSGNTIYFGEGSWLTVV.

V usage is TRBV5-6 and J usage is TRBJ2-7; D gene uncertain. CDR3 length: 16 residues. CDR1 and CDR2 from the germline V gene are SGHDT and YYEEEE. Between the trimmed V and J ends, which lost 4 bases and 3 bases, there was a span of 20 bases. The CDR3 nucleotides read TGTGCCAGCAGCCGCGTTGGAGAGCGAGGTCTCTACGAGCAGTACTTC. Its translation: CASSRVGERGLYEQYF.

The CDR3: CASSLAGQGYTQYF. The CDR3 DNA reads as TGTGCCAGCAGCTTGGCGGGACAGGGATATACGCAGTATTTT. The chain couples TRBV7-2 to TRBJ2-3; 9 bases match TRBD1. CDR1 and CDR2 (germline): SGHTA, FQGNSA. The CDR3 is 14 residues long. V shed 3 bases and J 7 bases; nucleotides not matched to a gene: 5.

The chain couples TRBV2 to TRBJ2-5; possibly TRBD1 or TRBD2 for D (7 bases each). The CDR3 runs 13 residues. Trimming removed 6 bases from V and 5 bases from J, with 13 bases in between. The V gene's germline CDR1 is SNHLY and CDR2 FYNNEI. DNA of the CDR3: TGTGCCAGCAGCGACAGGGAGGGCGAGACCCAGTACTTC. It is translated as CASSDREGETQYF.

V gene TRBV6-1 combines with J gene TRBJ2-2; D gene uncertain. Deletions cut 2 bases from V and 5 bases from J, with 15 bases between. Germline loops: CDR1 MNHNS, CDR2 SASEGT. The CDR3 contains 16 residues. The CDR3 bases are TGTGCCAGCAGTGAATTCTTCCAGGTGGGGACCGGGGAGCTGTTTTTT. Translated: CASSEFFQVGTGELFF.

V gene TRBV7-2 combines with J gene TRBJ2-5, with D possibly being TRBD1 or TRBD2 (5 bases each). V was shortened by 5 bases and J by 1 base, with 14 bases between the two germline ends. There are 15 residues in the CDR3. Germline-derived CDR1 and CDR2 are SGHTA and FQGNSA. This CDR3 reads CASSLTGRIQETQYF. CDR3 DNA sequence: TGTGCCAGCAGCCTCACGGGACGGATCCAAGAGACCCAGTACTTC.

The chain employs TRBV18 and TRBJ2-5; unclear D gene. The germline V gene encodes CDR1 KGHSH and CDR2 LQKENI. This CDR3 spans 13 amino acids. V was pared by 3 bases and J by 5 bases, with 10 bases between. The CDR3, as DNA: TGTGCCAGCTCACCTAACTTTTCGGAGACCCAGTACTTC. Its protein is CASSPNFSETQYF. Complete variable domain (other parts from reference TRBV18 and TRBJ2-5): NAGVMQNPRHLVRRRGQEARLRCSPMKGHSHVYWYRQLPEEGLKFMVYLQKENIIDESGMPKERFSAEFPKEGPSILRIQQVVRGDSAAYFCASSPNFSETQYFGPGTRLLVL.

The V and J genes are TRBV9 and TRBJ1-5; D ambiguous. This CDR3 has 15 residues. The germline gives CDR1 SGDLS, CDR2 YYNGEE. Trimming cost V 0 bases and J 0 bases, with 7 bases left between them. This CDR3 reads CASSVGGFSNQPQHF. The CDR3 DNA follows: TGTGCCAGCAGCGTAGGTGGGTTTAGCAATCAGCCCCAGCATTTT.

The chain couples TRBV28 to TRBJ2-7, with 10 bases lining up with TRBD1. V shed 4 bases and J 3 bases; nucleotides not matched to a gene: 6. Germline V gives CDR1 MDHEN, CDR2 SYDVKM. The CDR3 is made up of 15 amino acids. CDR3 sequence: CASSSAGQGFYEQYF. CDR3 in DNA: TGTGCCAGCAGTTCCGCGGGACAGGGGTTCTACGAGCAGTACTTC.